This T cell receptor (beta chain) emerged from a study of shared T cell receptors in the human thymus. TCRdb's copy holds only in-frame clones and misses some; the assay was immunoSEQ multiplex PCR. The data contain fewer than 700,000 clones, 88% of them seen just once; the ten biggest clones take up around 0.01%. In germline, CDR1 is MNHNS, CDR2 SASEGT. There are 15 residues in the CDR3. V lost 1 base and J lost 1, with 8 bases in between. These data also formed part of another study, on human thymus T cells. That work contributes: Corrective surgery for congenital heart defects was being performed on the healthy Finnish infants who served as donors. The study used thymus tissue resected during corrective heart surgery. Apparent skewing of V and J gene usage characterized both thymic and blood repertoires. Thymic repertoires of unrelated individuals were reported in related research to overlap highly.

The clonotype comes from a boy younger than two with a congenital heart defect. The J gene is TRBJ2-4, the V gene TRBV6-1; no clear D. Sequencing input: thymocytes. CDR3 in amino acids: CASSEGSEAKNIQYF. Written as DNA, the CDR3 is TGTGCCAGCAGTGAAGGGAGCGAGGCCAAAAACATTCAGTACTTC.